This paragraph covers one T cell receptor (beta chain) sequence. This sample is drawn from a study of blood T cell repertoires in COVID-19. About the research overall: Researchers got acute and convalescent COVID-19 samples from the United States, Italy and Spain.

Germline V gene sequence: CDR1 SGHAT, CDR2 FQDESV (reference sequence). V lost 5 bases, J lost 5 bases, and 9 bases lay in between. This CDR3 has 12 amino acids. Original handling: Cell counts per sample came from amplifying reference gene primers. Clones were sequenced by immunoSEQ multiplex PCR, and TCRdb holds only the in-frame ones, with some missing. V, J and clone size are taken as reported in that table, and D and trimming were inferred from the DNA itself. The data contain some 120,000 clones, roughly nine tenths of them singletons. The material sequenced was peripheral blood. This TCR came from a human donor with active COVID-19. The donor label of this sample is uncertain. This chain connects TRBV11-1 to TRBJ2-5; D not resolved. CDR3 sequence (DNA): TGTGCCAGCAGCCTAGGGCGGGAGACCCAGTACTTC. Amino acids: CASSLGRETQYF.